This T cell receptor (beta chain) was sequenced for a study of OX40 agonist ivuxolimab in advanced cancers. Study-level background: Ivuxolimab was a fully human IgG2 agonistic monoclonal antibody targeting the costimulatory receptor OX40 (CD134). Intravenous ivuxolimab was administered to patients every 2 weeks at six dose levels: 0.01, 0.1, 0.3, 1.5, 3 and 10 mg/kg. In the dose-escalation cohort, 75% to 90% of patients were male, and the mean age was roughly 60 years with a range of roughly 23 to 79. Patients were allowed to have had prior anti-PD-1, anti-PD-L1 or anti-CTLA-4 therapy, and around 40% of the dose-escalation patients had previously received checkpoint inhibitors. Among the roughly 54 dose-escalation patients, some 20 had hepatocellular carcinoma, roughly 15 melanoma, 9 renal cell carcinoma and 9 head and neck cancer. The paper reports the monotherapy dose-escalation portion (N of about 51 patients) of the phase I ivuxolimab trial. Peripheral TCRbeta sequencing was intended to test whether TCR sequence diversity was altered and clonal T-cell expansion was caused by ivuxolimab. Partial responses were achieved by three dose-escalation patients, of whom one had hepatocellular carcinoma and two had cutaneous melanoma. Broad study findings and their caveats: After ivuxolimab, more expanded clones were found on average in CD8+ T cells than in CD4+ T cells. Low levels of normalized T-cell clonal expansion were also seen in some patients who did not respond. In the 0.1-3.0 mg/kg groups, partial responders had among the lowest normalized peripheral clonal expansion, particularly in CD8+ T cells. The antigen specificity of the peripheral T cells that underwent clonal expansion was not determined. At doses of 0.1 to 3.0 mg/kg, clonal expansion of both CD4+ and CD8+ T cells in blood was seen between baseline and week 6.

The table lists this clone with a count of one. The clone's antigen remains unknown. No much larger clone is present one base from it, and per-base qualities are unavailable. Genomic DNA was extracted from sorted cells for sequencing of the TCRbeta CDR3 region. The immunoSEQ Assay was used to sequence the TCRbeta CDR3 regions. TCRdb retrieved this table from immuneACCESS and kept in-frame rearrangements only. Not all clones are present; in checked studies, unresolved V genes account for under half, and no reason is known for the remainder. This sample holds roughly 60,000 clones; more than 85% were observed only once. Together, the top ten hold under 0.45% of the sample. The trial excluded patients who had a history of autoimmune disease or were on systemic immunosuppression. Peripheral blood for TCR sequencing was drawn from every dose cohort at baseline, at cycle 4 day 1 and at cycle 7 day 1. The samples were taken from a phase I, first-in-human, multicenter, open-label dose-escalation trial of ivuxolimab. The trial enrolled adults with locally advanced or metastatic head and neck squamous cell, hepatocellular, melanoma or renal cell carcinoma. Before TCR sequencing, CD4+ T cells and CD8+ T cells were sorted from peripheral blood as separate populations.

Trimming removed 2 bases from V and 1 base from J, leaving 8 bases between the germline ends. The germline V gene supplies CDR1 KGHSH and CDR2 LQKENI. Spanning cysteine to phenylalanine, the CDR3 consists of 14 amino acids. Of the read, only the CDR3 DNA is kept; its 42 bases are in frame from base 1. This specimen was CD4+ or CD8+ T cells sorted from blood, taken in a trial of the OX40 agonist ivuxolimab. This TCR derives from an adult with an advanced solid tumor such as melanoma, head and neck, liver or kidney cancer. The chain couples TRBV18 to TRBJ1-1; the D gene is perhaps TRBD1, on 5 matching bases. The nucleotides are TGTGCCAGCTCACCAGAGGGGTCGAACACTGAAGCTTTCTTT. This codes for CASSPEGSNTEAFF.